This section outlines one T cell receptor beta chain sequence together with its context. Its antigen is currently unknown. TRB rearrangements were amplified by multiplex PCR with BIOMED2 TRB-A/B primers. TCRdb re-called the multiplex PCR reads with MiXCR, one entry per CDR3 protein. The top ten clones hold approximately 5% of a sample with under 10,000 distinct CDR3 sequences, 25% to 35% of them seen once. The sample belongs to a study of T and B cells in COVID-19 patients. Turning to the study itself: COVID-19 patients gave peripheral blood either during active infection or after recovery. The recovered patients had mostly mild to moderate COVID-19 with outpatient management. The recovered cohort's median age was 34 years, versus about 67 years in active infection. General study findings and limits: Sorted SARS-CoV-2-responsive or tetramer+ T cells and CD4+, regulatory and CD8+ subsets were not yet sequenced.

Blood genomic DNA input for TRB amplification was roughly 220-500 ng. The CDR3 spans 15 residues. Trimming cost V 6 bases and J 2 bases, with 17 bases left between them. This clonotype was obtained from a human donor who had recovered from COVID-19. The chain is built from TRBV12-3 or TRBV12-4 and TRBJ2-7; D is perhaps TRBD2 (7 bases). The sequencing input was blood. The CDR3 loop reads CASSVGGGGAYEQYF. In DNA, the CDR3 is TGTGCCAGCAGCGTAGGGGGAGGGGGTGCCTACGAGCAGTACTTC.